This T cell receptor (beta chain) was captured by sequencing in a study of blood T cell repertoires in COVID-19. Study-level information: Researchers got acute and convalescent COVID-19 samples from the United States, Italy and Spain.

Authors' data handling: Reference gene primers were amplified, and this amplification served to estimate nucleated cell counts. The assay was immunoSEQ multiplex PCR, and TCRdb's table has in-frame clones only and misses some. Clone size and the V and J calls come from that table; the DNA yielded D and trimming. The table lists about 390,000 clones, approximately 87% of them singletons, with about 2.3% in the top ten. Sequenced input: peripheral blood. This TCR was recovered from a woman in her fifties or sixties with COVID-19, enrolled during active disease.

DNA of the CDR3: TGTGCCAGCAGCTCGGACATCCACTATGGCTACACCTTC. This translates into CASSSDIHYGYTF. The chain recombines TRBV11-2 with TRBJ1-2; D is perhaps TRBD1 (5 bases). The CDR3 length is 13 residues. The V end lost 4 bases, the J end lost 3 bases, and 9 bases lay between the germline ends. Per germline, CDR1 SGHAT and CDR2 FQNNGV.